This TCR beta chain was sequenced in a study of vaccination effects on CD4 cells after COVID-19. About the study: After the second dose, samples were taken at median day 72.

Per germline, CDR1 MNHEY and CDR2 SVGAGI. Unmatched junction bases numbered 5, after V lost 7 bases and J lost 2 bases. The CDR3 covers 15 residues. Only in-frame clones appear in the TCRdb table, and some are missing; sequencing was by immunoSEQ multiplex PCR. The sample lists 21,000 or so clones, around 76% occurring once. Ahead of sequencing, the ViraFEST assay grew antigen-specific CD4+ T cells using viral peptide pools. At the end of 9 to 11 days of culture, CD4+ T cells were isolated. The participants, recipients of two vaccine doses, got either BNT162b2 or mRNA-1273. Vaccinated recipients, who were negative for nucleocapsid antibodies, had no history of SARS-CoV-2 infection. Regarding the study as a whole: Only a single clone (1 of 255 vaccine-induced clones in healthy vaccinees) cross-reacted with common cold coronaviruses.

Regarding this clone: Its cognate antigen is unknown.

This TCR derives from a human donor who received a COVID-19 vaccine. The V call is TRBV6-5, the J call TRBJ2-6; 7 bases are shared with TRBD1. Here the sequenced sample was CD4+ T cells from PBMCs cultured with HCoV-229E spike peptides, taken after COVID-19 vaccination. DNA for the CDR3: TGTGCCAGCACCGTTAGGGGGCCTGGGGCCAACGTCCTGACTTTC. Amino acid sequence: CASTVRGPGANVLTF.